The present entry profiles one T cell receptor beta chain with its context. Orbital computed tomography, thyroid ultrasound, serum thyroxine and TRAb, and clinical symptoms together informed the diagnoses. Extraction of PBMCs used 10 ml of fresh peripheral blood. The sample originates from a study of T cells in Graves' hyperthyroidism and ophthalmopathy. Study-level background: Peripheral blood samples were taken at initial diagnosis, prior to any treatment.

Amplification of TCR beta CDR3 regions used RNA as the template. TCR CDR3 regions were first amplified by RT-PCR with HTBI primers. TCRdb reanalysed the multiplex PCR reads using MiXCR and keeps one entry per CDR3 protein. Here the sample spans approximately 600,000 distinct CDR3 sequences, around 21% being singletons. Germline V lookup: CDR1 LGHNA, CDR2 YSLEER. This CDR3 contains 12 residues. V was cut by 1 base and J by 7 bases, with 7 bases left in between. Sequencing was carried out using blood. The genes are TRBV4-3 and TRBJ2-5, with D unclear. The source is a man aged 30 to 39 with Graves' ophthalmopathy. The CDR3 DNA sequence: TGCGCCAGCAGCCAAGCGTTAGCGACCCAGTACTTC. Its protein product is CASSQALATQYF.